Listed below are T cell receptor beta chains from one sample, sequenced in a study of CD8 T cells in Susac syndrome. One entry per CDR3 protein, called by TCRdb with MiXCR from the immunoSEQ multiplex PCR reads. The sample lists over 100,000 distinct CDR3 sequences, around 93% occurring once. The sequenced material came from CD8+ T cells from PBMCs. Receptor source: a human donor in good health. Both conserved end residues are part of each CDR3. The D gene is left open where the match is weak. Not every row has a clone size; where given, it reads once, few, many or a size class.

clone_size: .
j_call: TRBJ2-7
v_call: TRBV20-1
d_call: TRBD2
cdr3_aa: CSAPPRTRKSYEQYF
cdr3_nt: TGCAGTGCCCCACCCCGGACTAGAAAATCCTACGAGCAGTACTTC

clone_size: .
j_call: TRBJ1-2
v_call: TRBV5-4
d_call: TRBD1
cdr3_aa: CASRDRGFNYGYTF
cdr3_nt: TGTGCCAGCAGGGACAGGGGGTTTAACTATGGCTACACCTTC

clone_size: .
j_call: TRBJ2-7
v_call: TRBV29-1
d_call: TRBD1
cdr3_aa: CSVGTALHEQYF
cdr3_nt: TGCAGCGTAGGGACAGCCCTCCACGAGCAGTACTTC

clone_size: once
j_call: TRBJ2-1
v_call: TRBV10-3
d_call: .
cdr3_aa: CAISESSRIRDEQFF
cdr3_nt: TGTGCCATCAGTGAGTCGAGCAGGATTCGGGATGAGCAGTTCTTC

clone_size: .
j_call: TRBJ1-2
v_call: TRBV29-1
d_call: .
cdr3_aa: CSVFTGNNYGYTF
cdr3_nt: TGCAGCGTATTTACAGGGAATAACTATGGCTACACCTTC

clone_size: .
j_call: TRBJ2-1
v_call: TRBV9
d_call: .
cdr3_aa: CASSVVWGGAYNEQFF
cdr3_nt: TGTGCCAGCAGCGTAGTGTGGGGCGGAGCCTACAATGAGCAGTTCTTC

clone_size: .
j_call: TRBJ2-2
v_call: TRBV20-1
d_call: TRBD2
cdr3_aa: CSARTSGGTTGELFF
cdr3_nt: TGCAGTGCTAGGACTAGCGGGGGGACCACCGGGGAGCTGTTTTTT

clone_size: .
j_call: TRBJ2-7
v_call: TRBV2
d_call: .
cdr3_aa: CASSEYINEQYF
cdr3_nt: TGTGCCAGCAGTGAATATATCAACGAGCAGTACTTC

clone_size: once
j_call: TRBJ2-7
v_call: TRBV7-9
d_call: TRBD2
cdr3_aa: CASSLSGGVMRYEQYF
cdr3_nt: TGTGCCAGCAGCTTAAGCGGGGGGGTAATGAGATACGAGCAGTACTTC

clone_size: .
j_call: TRBJ1-3
v_call: TRBV20-1
d_call: .
cdr3_aa: CSARKTRAGNTIYF
cdr3_nt: TGCAGTGCTAGAAAAACCAGGGCTGGAAACACCATATATTTT

clone_size: .
j_call: TRBJ2-7
v_call: TRBV6-2/TRBV6-3
d_call: .
cdr3_aa: CASSYPLERAVYEQYF
cdr3_nt: TGTGCCAGCAGTTACCCTTTAGAAAGAGCCGTCTACGAGCAGTACTTC

clone_size: .
j_call: TRBJ2-7
v_call: TRBV16
d_call: .
cdr3_aa: CASSGTPYEQYF
cdr3_nt: TGTGCCAGCTCCGGGACACCCTACGAGCAGTACTTC

clone_size: once
j_call: TRBJ1-3
v_call: TRBV2
d_call: .
cdr3_aa: CASSVGSRMFSGNTIYF
cdr3_nt: TGTGCCAGCAGTGTCGGTTCGAGGATGTTCTCTGGAAACACCATATATTTT

clone_size: .
j_call: TRBJ1-5
v_call: TRBV28
d_call: .
cdr3_aa: CASSLQDGQPQHF
cdr3_nt: TGTGCCAGCAGTTTGCAGGACGGGCAGCCCCAGCATTTT

clone_size: .
j_call: TRBJ1-1
v_call: TRBV12-3/TRBV12-4
d_call: .
cdr3_aa: CASSAQGPMGAFF
cdr3_nt: TGTGCCAGCAGCGCCCAAGGGCCCATGGGGGCTTTCTTT

clone_size: once
j_call: TRBJ1-2
v_call: TRBV5-1
d_call: .
cdr3_aa: CASSPAGEQRGYTF
cdr3_nt: TGCGCCAGCAGCCCGGCAGGGGAACAACGCGGCTACACCTTC

clone_size: .
j_call: TRBJ2-7
v_call: TRBV6-5
d_call: .
cdr3_aa: CASRTDRDYYEQYF
cdr3_nt: TGTGCCAGCAGGACGGACAGGGACTACTACGAGCAGTACTTC

clone_size: .
j_call: TRBJ2-2
v_call: TRBV14
d_call: TRBD1
cdr3_aa: CASSQAAGTVITGELFF
cdr3_nt: TGTGCCAGCAGCCAAGCCGCCGGGACAGTTATCACCGGGGAGCTGTTTTTT

clone_size: .
j_call: TRBJ2-7
v_call: TRBV9
d_call: TRBD1
cdr3_aa: CASSLSWGQPYEQYF
cdr3_nt: TGTGCCAGCAGTCTTTCCTGGGGACAGCCCTACGAGCAGTACTTC

clone_size: .
j_call: TRBJ2-1
v_call: TRBV11-1
d_call: TRBD1
cdr3_aa: CASALTGGVKNEQFF
cdr3_nt: TGTGCCAGCGCCTTGACAGGGGGCGTCAAAAATGAGCAGTTCTTC

clone_size: .
j_call: TRBJ2-5
v_call: TRBV29-1
d_call: TRBD1
cdr3_aa: CSGGQETQYF
cdr3_nt: TGCAGCGGGGGACAGGAGACCCAGTACTTC

clone_size: .
j_call: TRBJ2-7
v_call: TRBV6-1
d_call: .
cdr3_aa: CASSPQGYEQYF
cdr3_nt: TGTGCCAGCAGCCCCCAGGGGTACGAGCAGTACTTC

clone_size: .
j_call: TRBJ2-3
v_call: TRBV12-3/TRBV12-4
d_call: .
cdr3_aa: CASGEDTQYF
cdr3_nt: TGTGCCAGCGGGGAAGATACGCAGTATTTT

clone_size: .
j_call: TRBJ1-2
v_call: TRBV6-5
d_call: TRBD1
cdr3_aa: CASSWGQGFYGYTF
cdr3_nt: TGTGCCAGCAGTTGGGGACAGGGTTTCTATGGCTACACCTTC

clone_size: .
j_call: TRBJ2-6
v_call: TRBV6-2/TRBV6-3
d_call: .
cdr3_aa: CASSPDRAGANVLTF
cdr3_nt: TGTGCCAGCAGTCCCGACAGAGCTGGGGCCAACGTCCTGACTTTC

clone_size: .
j_call: TRBJ2-1
v_call: TRBV6-2/TRBV6-3
d_call: .
cdr3_aa: CASGTSPSEQFF
cdr3_nt: TGTGCCAGCGGGACTTCCCCCAGTGAGCAGTTCTTC

clone_size: .
j_call: TRBJ1-6
v_call: TRBV6-1
d_call: .
cdr3_aa: CASSEPTGTNSPLHF
cdr3_nt: TGTGCCAGCAGTGAACCAACAGGGACTAATTCACCCCTCCACTTT

clone_size: .
j_call: TRBJ2-6
v_call: TRBV25-1
d_call: .
cdr3_aa: CASSESGDSGANVLTF
cdr3_nt: TGTGCCAGCAGTGAGTCCGGAGACTCTGGGGCCAACGTCCTGACTTTC

clone_size: .
j_call: TRBJ1-1
v_call: TRBV7-3
d_call: .
cdr3_aa: CASSPDHMNTEAFF
cdr3_nt: TGTGCCAGCAGCCCAGACCACATGAACACTGAAGCTTTCTTT

clone_size: few
j_call: TRBJ2-5
v_call: TRBV6-2/TRBV6-3
d_call: .
cdr3_aa: CASSYDIQETQYF
cdr3_nt: TGTGCCAGCAGTTACGACATCCAAGAGACCCAGTACTTC

clone_size: .
j_call: TRBJ2-6
v_call: TRBV25-1
d_call: .
cdr3_aa: CAFRASGANVLTF
cdr3_nt: TGTGCCTTCAGGGCGTCGGGGGCCAACGTCCTGACTTTC

clone_size: .
j_call: TRBJ2-1
v_call: TRBV7-9
d_call: .
cdr3_aa: CASSLSPSEARDEQFF
cdr3_nt: TGTGCCAGCAGCTTGTCACCTAGCGAGGCTAGGGATGAGCAGTTCTTC

clone_size: .
j_call: TRBJ2-5
v_call: TRBV3-1
d_call: .
cdr3_aa: CASSPTLTQETQYF
cdr3_nt: TGTGCCAGCAGCCCGACCTTGACTCAAGAGACCCAGTACTTC

clone_size: .
j_call: TRBJ2-7
v_call: TRBV20-1
d_call: .
cdr3_aa: CSASWGLYEQYF
cdr3_nt: TGCAGTGCTAGTTGGGGTCTCTACGAGCAGTACTTC

clone_size: .
j_call: TRBJ2-3
v_call: TRBV6-5
d_call: TRBD1
cdr3_aa: CASSYSPDRVSADTQYF
cdr3_nt: TGTGCCAGCAGTTACTCCCCGGACAGGGTGAGCGCAGATACGCAGTATTTT

clone_size: .
j_call: TRBJ1-1
v_call: TRBV10-1
d_call: .
cdr3_aa: CASSAWDANTEAFF
cdr3_nt: TGCGCCAGCAGTGCCTGGGACGCGAACACTGAAGCTTTCTTT

clone_size: .
j_call: TRBJ2-1
v_call: TRBV4-3
d_call: .
cdr3_aa: CASSQAQGYEQFF
cdr3_nt: TGCGCCAGCAGCCAAGCCCAGGGTTATGAGCAGTTCTTC

clone_size: .
j_call: TRBJ1-4
v_call: TRBV28
d_call: .
cdr3_aa: CASSLAGQLGEKLFF
cdr3_nt: TGTGCCAGCAGTTTGGCCGGACAGCTGGGTGAAAAACTGTTTTTT

clone_size: .
j_call: TRBJ2-3
v_call: TRBV20-1
d_call: .
cdr3_aa: CSASPWGGSTDTQYF
cdr3_nt: TGCAGTGCTAGCCCTTGGGGTGGGTCCACAGATACGCAGTATTTT

clone_size: .
j_call: TRBJ1-5
v_call: TRBV7-2
d_call: .
cdr3_aa: CASSPSGDTNQPQHF
cdr3_nt: TGTGCCAGCAGCCCATCGGGGGACACAAATCAGCCCCAGCATTTT

clone_size: .
j_call: TRBJ1-5
v_call: TRBV4-3
d_call: .
cdr3_aa: CASSQEVRGNQPQHF
cdr3_nt: TGCGCCAGCAGCCAAGAGGTACGAGGGAATCAGCCCCAGCATTTT

clone_size: .
j_call: TRBJ2-7
v_call: TRBV4-3
d_call: .
cdr3_aa: CASSQDSRVEQYF
cdr3_nt: TGCGCCAGCAGCCAAGATTCTCGGGTGGAGCAGTACTTC

clone_size: .
j_call: TRBJ1-5
v_call: TRBV19
d_call: .
cdr3_aa: CASSKQGVSQPQHF
cdr3_nt: TGTGCCAGTAGCAAACAGGGCGTTAGTCAGCCCCAGCATTTT

clone_size: .
j_call: TRBJ2-1
v_call: TRBV20-1
d_call: TRBD2
cdr3_aa: CSARDLGGSGDEQFF
cdr3_nt: TGCAGTGCTAGAGATTTGGGCGGGAGCGGCGATGAGCAGTTCTTC

clone_size: .
j_call: TRBJ2-3
v_call: TRBV7-8
d_call: TRBD2
cdr3_aa: CASSLDSGGRTDTQYF
cdr3_nt: TGTGCCAGCAGCTTAGACTCGGGGGGACGCACAGATACGCAGTATTTT

clone_size: .
j_call: TRBJ1-1
v_call: TRBV18
d_call: TRBD1
cdr3_aa: CASRTDRLNTEAFF
cdr3_nt: TGTGCCAGCAGAACGGACAGGTTGAACACTGAAGCTTTCTTT

clone_size: .
j_call: TRBJ2-7
v_call: TRBV12-3/TRBV12-4
d_call: .
cdr3_aa: CASSFGRGVHEQYF
cdr3_nt: TGTGCCAGCAGTTTTGGGAGGGGGGTCCACGAGCAGTACTTC

clone_size: .
j_call: TRBJ2-1
v_call: TRBV29-1
d_call: TRBD2
cdr3_aa: CSVGSSSGSRVYEQFF
cdr3_nt: TGCAGCGTTGGGTCGTCTAGCGGGAGTCGGGTTTATGAGCAGTTCTTC

clone_size: .
j_call: TRBJ2-1
v_call: TRBV20-1
d_call: TRBD2
cdr3_aa: CSARELAGVYNEQFF
cdr3_nt: TGCAGTGCTAGGGAGCTAGCGGGAGTTTACAATGAGCAGTTCTTC